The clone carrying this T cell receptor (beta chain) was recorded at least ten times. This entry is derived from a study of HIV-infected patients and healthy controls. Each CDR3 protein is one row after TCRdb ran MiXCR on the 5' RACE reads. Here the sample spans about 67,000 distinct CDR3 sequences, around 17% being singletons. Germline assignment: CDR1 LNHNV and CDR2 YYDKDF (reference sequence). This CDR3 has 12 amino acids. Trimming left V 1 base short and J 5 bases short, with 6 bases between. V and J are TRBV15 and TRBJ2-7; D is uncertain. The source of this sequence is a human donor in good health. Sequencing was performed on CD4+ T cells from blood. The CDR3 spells CATSRGLNEQYF. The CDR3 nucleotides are TGTGCCACCAGCAGAGGCCTCAACGAGCAGTACTTC.